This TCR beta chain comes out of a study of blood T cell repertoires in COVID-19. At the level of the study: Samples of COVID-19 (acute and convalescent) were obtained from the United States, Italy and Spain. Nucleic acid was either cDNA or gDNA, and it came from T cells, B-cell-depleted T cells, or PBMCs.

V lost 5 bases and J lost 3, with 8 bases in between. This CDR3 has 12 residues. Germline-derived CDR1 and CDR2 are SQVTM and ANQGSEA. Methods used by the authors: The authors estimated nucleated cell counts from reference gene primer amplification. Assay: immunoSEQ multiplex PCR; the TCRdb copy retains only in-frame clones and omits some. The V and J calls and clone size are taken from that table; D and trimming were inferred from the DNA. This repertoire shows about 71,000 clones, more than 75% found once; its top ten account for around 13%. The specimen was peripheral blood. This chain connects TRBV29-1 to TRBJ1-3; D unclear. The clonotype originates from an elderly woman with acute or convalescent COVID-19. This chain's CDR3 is CSVQRIGNTIYF. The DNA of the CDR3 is TGCAGCGTTCAGCGTATTGGAAACACCATATATTTT.